The entry below describes one TCR beta chain. Its target is not known. The data stem from a study of T cells after yellow fever vaccination. A 5'RACE template-switching step, the method used to make TCR cDNA, added a universal primer site and UMIs. Each CDR3 protein gets one entry after TCRdb re-called the 5' RACE reads with MiXCR. The repertoire consists of approximately 330,000 distinct CDR3 sequences, with 4.1% occurring once and the leading ten covering around 24%. Study-level results: The secondary response was weaker, and its peak arrived faster, on day 5 versus 15. Researchers noted that a small share of clonotypes showed up in both CD4 and CD8 compartments. Post-booster repertoires again held most primary-vaccination clones (about 96% CD4, 85% to 90% CD8).

Trimming took 5 bases from V and 0 from J, leaving 8 bases between them. The length of the CDR3 is 15 residues. CDR1 MNHEY and CDR2 SVGAGI come from the germline V gene. The V and J genes are TRBV6-5 and TRBJ1-6; tentative D call: TRBD1 (5 bases). The sequencing here drew on PBMCs, taken 5 days after the yellow fever booster vaccination. This TCR was sampled from a man between 18 and 35 years old who received the YFV17D yellow fever vaccine. CDR3 DNA sequence: TGTGCCAGCAGTCTGAGGGGCTCCTATAATTCACCCCTCCACTTT. Its translation: CASSLRGSYNSPLHF.